This T cell receptor beta chain was identified in a study of graft-versus-host responses after intestinal transplantation. Study summary: Uniformly, recipients were administered anti-thymocyte globulin induction with subsequent tacrolimus and steroids for about 3 years.

The CDR3 is 15 residues long. Sequenced by immunoSEQ multiplex PCR; TCRdb stores in-frame clones only, minus some. The data show about 120,000 clones, 95% seen once. A note on this clone: Its specificity is not known.

The sample was unstimulated CD8+ T cells sorted from spleen or lymph node cells, taken before intestinal transplant. The receptor's source is a human donor who received an intestinal transplant. V usage is TRBV21-1 and J usage is TRBJ1-2. TRBV21-1 is flagged as a pseudogene. This CDR3 reads CASAEVCGRGYGYTF. CDR3 DNA: TGTGCCAGCGCCGAAGTGTGTGGGAGAGGATATGGCTACACCTTC.